The source of this T cell receptor beta chain is a study of T cells after yellow fever vaccination. About the study: The authors prepared low-cell-number fractions using SMART-Seq v4 Ultra Low Input.

Per germline, CDR1 MDHEN and CDR2 SYDVKM. The V end lost 5 bases, the J end lost 0 bases, and 14 bases lay between the germline ends. This CDR3 is built from 16 residues. A single record per CDR3 protein comes from TCRdb applying MiXCR to the 5' RACE reads. The sample includes 400,000 to 650,000 distinct CDR3 sequences, around a fifth of them seen just once. This sequence originates from a man between 18 and 29 years old who received the YFV17D yellow fever vaccine. Sample: PBMCs, taken approximately 22 days after the first yellow fever vaccination. V is TRBV28 and J is TRBJ1-5, with D hard to call. The CDR3 here is CASSAFGGYSNQPQHF. The CDR3 nucleotides read TGTGCCAGCAGTGCCTTCGGCGGTTATAGCAATCAGCCCCAGCATTTT.